These 17 T cell receptor beta chains share one sample of origin, sequenced in a study of blood T cell repertoires in COVID-19. Method: immunoSEQ multiplex PCR; TCRdb's copy keeps in-frame clones and lacks some. The profile shows about 170,000 clones, 65% to 85% of them singletons. Input material: peripheral blood. The source is a woman in her 70s who had recovered from COVID-19.

The V call is TRBV6-5, the J call TRBJ2-3; TRBD2 is a possible D gene (6 bases). With 6 bases removed from V and 1 base from J, the gap between germline ends came to 11 bases. This CDR3 has 14 amino acids. CDR1 is MNHEY, CDR2 SVGAGI, per germline. The CDR3 reads CASRRGRGTDTQYF. The CDR3 DNA is TGTGCCAGCAGGCGGGGTCGGGGCACAGATACGCAGTATTTT.

V gene TRBV28 combines with J gene TRBJ2-7; D is perhaps TRBD1 (5 bases). Germline V CDR1 and CDR2: MDHEN, SYDVKM. The CDR3 spans 13 residues. Trimming stripped 5 bases from V and 6 bases from J, with 14 bases between. CDR3 region: CASSVTGPSEQYF. The CDR3 region has the DNA TGTGCCAGCAGTGTCACAGGTCCGAGCGAGCAGTACTTC.

The chain recombines TRBV7-8 with TRBJ1-4, with D maybe TRBD1 (6 bases). The germline V gene encodes CDR1 SGHVS and CDR2 FQNEAQ. V was clipped by 5 bases and J by 8 bases, with 18 bases between them. The CDR3 loop spans 15 amino acids. Written as DNA, the CDR3 is TGTGCCAGCAGCGCCCGGACAGCCGTTGGGGAAAAACTGTTTTTT. Residues: CASSARTAVGEKLFF.

The chain uses TRBV27 and TRBJ2-5; TRBD2 might be the D (6 bases). The CDR3 runs 15 residues. Germline values: CDR1 MNHEY, CDR2 SMNVEV (reference sequence). Trimming cost V 2 bases and J 0 bases, with 10 bases left between them. The CDR3 DNA sequence: TGTGCCAGCAGTTTAACCCGGGGGTACCAAGAGACCCAGTACTTC. Amino acids: CASSLTRGYQETQYF.

V and J are TRBV2 and TRBJ2-3; D is unresolved. V was pared by 7 bases and J by 6 bases, with 14 bases between. The CDR3 is 13 amino acids. Germline-derived CDR1 and CDR2 are SNHLY and FYNNEI. In DNA, the CDR3 is TGTGCCAGCACCCGGTCCCCCGGGGATACGCAGTATTTT. Amino acids: CASTRSPGDTQYF.

The chain couples TRBV6-6 to TRBJ1-2; maybe TRBD1 (5 bases). This CDR3 is built from 13 residues. Trimming removed 6 bases from V and 4 bases from J, with 12 bases in between. Germline V lookup: CDR1 MNHNY, CDR2 SVGAGI (reference sequence). CDR3 in amino acids: CASRMFGGYGYTF. CDR3 coding DNA: TGTGCCAGCAGGATGTTCGGGGGCTATGGCTACACCTTC.

The chain recombines TRBV10-3 with TRBJ1-5; 12 positions match TRBD1. Germline V lookup: CDR1 ENHRY, CDR2 SYGVKD. The V segment lost 1 base and the J segment 3 bases; nucleotides outside the gene matches: 1. The CDR3 covers 16 residues. The CDR3 region has the DNA TGTGCCATCAGTGAGTGGGACAGGGGGCTCAATCAGCCCCAGCATTTT. This translates into CAISEWDRGLNQPQHF.

The V gene is TRBV5-1, the J gene TRBJ2-2; 10 bases agree with TRBD2. Germline V lookup: CDR1 SGHRS, CDR2 YFSETQ. The CDR3 consists of 16 residues. V was clipped by 0 bases and J by 6 bases; unmatched bases: 5. CDR3 DNA: TGCGCCAGCAGCTTGGCCGTTAGCGGGGGGCCCGGGGAGCTGTTTTTT. As protein: CASSLAVSGGPGELFF.

This chain links TRBV5-1 with TRBJ1-2; a weak D match, TRBD1 (5 bases). With 0 bases removed from V and 5 bases from J, the gap between germline ends came to 8 bases. This CDR3 spans 13 amino acids. The V gene's germline CDR1 is SGHRS and CDR2 YFSETQ. The CDR3 is CASSLEAGYGYTF. For the CDR3, the DNA is TGCGCCAGCAGCTTGGAGGCAGGGTATGGCTACACCTTC. The complete variable domain, with remaining parts taken from reference TRBV5-1 and TRBJ1-2, reads KAGVTQTPRYLIKTRGQQVTLSCSPISGHRSVSWYQQTPGQGLQFLFEYFSETQRNKGNFPGRFSGRQFSNSRSEMNVSTLELGDSALYLCASSLEAGYGYTFGSGTRLTVV.

There are a few counts of this clone. The chain has TRBV30 and TRBJ2-3, with no clear D. The germline V gene encodes CDR1 GTSNPN and CDR2 SVGIG (reference sequence). The CDR3 is made up of 14 amino acids. Trimming pared 2 bases from V and 4 bases from J, leaving 13 bases between. Here the CDR3 reads CAWSPRPSSDTQYF. The CDR3 DNA sequence: TGTGCCTGGAGTCCCCGCCCTAGTTCAGATACGCAGTATTTT. Combining the CDR3 with reference TRBV30 and TRBJ2-3 gives the whole variable domain SQTIHQWPATLVQPVGSPLSLECTVEGTSNPNLYWYRQAAGRGLQLLFYSVGIGQISSEVPQNLSASRPQDRQFILSSKKLLLSDSGFYLCAWSPRPSSDTQYFGPGTRLTVL.

The chain joins TRBV27 to TRBJ1-2; possibly TRBD1 for D (6 bases). Germline assignment: CDR1 MNHEY and CDR2 SMNVEV (reference sequence). The V end lost 6 bases, the J end lost 7 bases, and 21 bases lay between the germline ends. CDR3 length equals 15 residues. The CDR3, as DNA: TGTGCCAGCAGCATTTTCCCACAGGGTTTCGGTGGCTACACCTTC. It specifies CASSIFPQGFGGYTF.

This rearrangement joins TRBV4-1 to TRBJ2-2, with 8 bases identical to TRBD1. Germline V lookup: CDR1 MGHRA, CDR2 YSYEKL. Trimming took 1 base from V and 8 from J; bases not matched to a gene: 9. The CDR3 consists of 16 residues. CDR3 loop: CASSQGRGLRLGELFF. The CDR3 region has the DNA TGCGCCAGCAGCCAAGGCAGGGGGCTTCGTTTGGGGGAGCTGTTTTTT.

The CDR3 coding sequence is TGTGCCAGCAGCTTATGGACTAGCGGGAGGAGAGTCTACGAGCAGTACTTC. It encodes CASSLWTSGRRVYEQYF. The gene calls are TRBV7-2 and TRBJ2-7; 14 bases line up with TRBD2. With V trimmed by 2 bases and J by 3 bases, 6 bases remained unmatched. The length of the CDR3 is 17 residues. Germline V CDR1 and CDR2: SGHTA, FQGNSA.

J is TRBJ2-2 and V is TRBV15; TRBD1 is a possible D gene (5 bases). The V and J ends lost 1 base and 0 bases respectively, with 12 bases between them. The CDR3 loop spans 17 amino acids. The V gene's germline CDR1 is LNHNV and CDR2 YYDKDF (reference sequence). This CDR3 reads CATSRVRPGPNTGELFF. DNA of the CDR3: TGTGCCACCAGCAGAGTTCGCCCAGGGCCGAACACCGGGGAGCTGTTTTTT.

This chain connects TRBV7-6 to TRBJ1-6, with TRBD1 matching over 9 bases. This CDR3 comprises 14 residues. Germline V gives CDR1 SGHVS, CDR2 FNYEAQ. The ends lost 4 bases at V and 8 bases at J; junction bases unmatched: 3. The CDR3 region is CASSSRQGDSPLHF. For the CDR3, the DNA is TGTGCCAGCAGCTCCCGACAGGGGGATTCACCCCTCCACTTT.

V usage is TRBV30 and J usage is TRBJ1-3, with D perhaps TRBD1 (6 bases). The CDR3 totals 17 residues. The V gene's germline CDR1 is GTSNPN and CDR2 SVGIG (reference sequence). Trimming left V 3 bases short and J 2 bases short, with 20 bases between. The CDR3 region has the DNA TGTGCCTGGAGCGATACCACAGGGAAGGCGGCTGGAAACACCATATATTTT. Amino acids: CAWSDTTGKAAGNTIYF.

This clone was counted a single time. The gene calls are TRBV19 and TRBJ2-2; D remains unclear. Deletions cut 5 bases from V and 8 bases from J, with 15 bases between. The CDR3 loop spans 14 amino acids. Germline V gives CDR1 LNHDA, CDR2 SQIVND (reference sequence). The CDR3 spells CASSPRGPGGELFF. In DNA form, the CDR3 reads TGTGCCAGTAGTCCGCGAGGCCCCGGGGGGGAGCTGTTTTTT.